A selection of T cell receptor beta chains follows, all from one sample in a study of T cell responses to AZD1222 COVID-19 vaccine. TCRdb's table, derived via immunoSEQ multiplex PCR, lists solely in-frame clones and lacks some. The table lists around 180,000 clones, 88% of them singletons. The sample consisted of peripheral blood, taken on day 0 of AZD1222 vaccination. The receptors were gathered from an adult in good health. CDR3s include the opening cysteine and the closing phenylalanine or tryptophan. A D gene is named only where the DNA matches it firmly. The size field is filled for only some rows; it gives once, few, many or a size class.

j_call: TRBJ1-2; v_call: TRBV30; d_call: TRBD1; clone_size: NA; cdr3_aa: CALTGLDYGYTF; cdr3_nt: TGTGCCTTGACAGGGTTGGACTATGGCTACACCTTC
j_call: TRBJ2-7; v_call: TRBV2; d_call: TRBD1; clone_size: once; cdr3_aa: CASRGGPYEQYF; cdr3_nt: TGTGCCAGCAGAGGGGGCCCATACGAGCAGTACTTC
j_call: TRBJ1-1; v_call: TRBV14; d_call: NA; clone_size: few; cdr3_aa: CASSLMGGGLDTEAFF; cdr3_nt: TGTGCCAGCAGCCTCATGGGTGGAGGGCTGGACACTGAAGCTTTCTTT
j_call: TRBJ1-1; v_call: TRBV10-3; d_call: NA; clone_size: once; cdr3_aa: CAISDAGNTEAFF; cdr3_nt: TGTGCCATCAGTGATGCGGGGAACACTGAAGCTTTCTTT
j_call: TRBJ2-2; v_call: TRBV11-2; d_call: TRBD2; clone_size: NA; cdr3_aa: CASSLRLAGPANTGELFF; cdr3_nt: TGTGCCAGCAGCTTAAGGCTAGCGGGCCCCGCGAACACCGGGGAGCTGTTTTTT
j_call: TRBJ2-5; v_call: TRBV5-1; d_call: NA; clone_size: NA; cdr3_aa: CASSLAGAGPETQYF; cdr3_nt: TGCGCCAGCAGCTTGGCCGGGGCAGGTCCGGAGACCCAGTACTTC
j_call: TRBJ2-7; v_call: TRBV2; d_call: NA; clone_size: NA; cdr3_aa: CASSQNYEQYF; cdr3_nt: TGTGCCAGCAGTCAAAACTACGAGCAGTACTTC
j_call: TRBJ2-3; v_call: TRBV6-4; d_call: TRBD2; clone_size: NA; cdr3_aa: CASSEIPSGGADTQYF; cdr3_nt: TGTGCCAGCAGTGAAATCCCTAGCGGGGGGGCAGATACGCAGTATTTT
j_call: TRBJ1-1; v_call: TRBV12-5; d_call: NA; clone_size: NA; cdr3_aa: CASGSGPLNTEAFF; cdr3_nt: TGTGCTAGTGGTTCGGGACCCTTGAACACTGAAGCTTTCTTT
j_call: TRBJ2-5; v_call: TRBV27; d_call: NA; clone_size: NA; cdr3_aa: CASSSLPEGGDKETQYF; cdr3_nt: TGTGCCAGCAGTTCACTCCCCGAGGGGGGCGATAAAGAGACCCAGTACTTC
j_call: TRBJ1-6; v_call: TRBV5-6; d_call: NA; clone_size: NA; cdr3_aa: CASSTAGSSYNSPLHF; cdr3_nt: TGTGCCAGCAGCACAGCTGGGAGCTCCTATAATTCACCCCTCCACTTT
j_call: TRBJ1-5; v_call: TRBV30; d_call: NA; clone_size: few; cdr3_aa: CAWSSGQSQPQHF; cdr3_nt: TGTGCCTGGAGTTCAGGCCAGAGTCAGCCCCAGCATTTT
j_call: TRBJ1-1; v_call: TRBV28; d_call: NA; clone_size: NA; cdr3_aa: CASSLGLWNTEAFF; cdr3_nt: TGTGCCAGCAGTTTGGGGCTATGGAACACTGAAGCTTTCTTT
j_call: TRBJ2-1; v_call: TRBV4-1; d_call: TRBD1; clone_size: NA; cdr3_aa: CASSQVGDRGEQFF; cdr3_nt: TGCGCCAGCAGCCAAGTAGGGGACAGGGGTGAGCAGTTCTTC
j_call: TRBJ2-5; v_call: TRBV15; d_call: NA; clone_size: NA; cdr3_aa: CATSRPEVGTQYF; cdr3_nt: TGTGCCACCAGCAGGCCCGAGGTTGGGACCCAGTACTTC
j_call: TRBJ2-7; v_call: TRBV2; d_call: NA; clone_size: NA; cdr3_aa: CASSGTGNEQYF; cdr3_nt: TGTGCCAGCAGTGGGACCGGGAACGAGCAGTACTTC
j_call: TRBJ2-7; v_call: TRBV19; d_call: NA; clone_size: NA; cdr3_aa: CASSIGTDNDYEQYF; cdr3_nt: TGTGCCAGTAGTATAGGAACGGACAATGACTACGAGCAGTACTTC
j_call: TRBJ2-3; v_call: TRBV9; d_call: TRBD2; clone_size: NA; cdr3_aa: CASSPPGFGGARTDTQYF; cdr3_nt: TGTGCCAGCAGCCCGCCCGGATTCGGGGGGGCTCGTACAGATACGCAGTATTTT
j_call: TRBJ2-5; v_call: TRBV4-1; d_call: TRBD1; clone_size: NA; cdr3_aa: CASSPILGQGEMTQYF; cdr3_nt: TGCGCCAGCAGCCCAATCCTGGGACAGGGGGAGATGACCCAGTACTTC
j_call: TRBJ1-1; v_call: TRBV5-1; d_call: NA; clone_size: NA; cdr3_aa: CASSLERVEHTEAFF; cdr3_nt: TGCGCCAGCAGCTTGGAACGGGTTGAGCACACTGAAGCTTTCTTT
j_call: TRBJ1-4; v_call: TRBV10-3; d_call: NA; clone_size: NA; cdr3_aa: CAISESVAANEKLFF; cdr3_nt: TGTGCCATCAGTGAGTCAGTTGCTGCTAATGAAAAACTGTTTTTT
j_call: TRBJ2-5; v_call: TRBV5-6; d_call: NA; clone_size: NA; cdr3_aa: CASSFALGQGSETQYF; cdr3_nt: TGTGCCAGCAGCTTCGCGTTAGGTCAGGGCTCGGAGACCCAGTACTTC
j_call: TRBJ2-1; v_call: TRBV4-3; d_call: NA; clone_size: NA; cdr3_aa: CASSQDPGLLGQQFF; cdr3_nt: TGCGCCAGCAGCCAAGATCCGGGACTTCTGGGACAGCAGTTCTTC
j_call: TRBJ2-5; v_call: TRBV10-3; d_call: TRBD2; clone_size: NA; cdr3_aa: CAISESPGGASETQYF; cdr3_nt: TGTGCCATCAGTGAGTCTCCCGGGGGGGCTTCAGAGACCCAGTACTTC
j_call: TRBJ2-5; v_call: TRBV14; d_call: NA; clone_size: NA; cdr3_aa: CASSQAETQYF; cdr3_nt: TGTGCCAGCAGCCAAGCAGAGACCCAGTACTTC
j_call: TRBJ2-7; v_call: TRBV2; d_call: NA; clone_size: NA; cdr3_aa: CASSESGYKQYF; cdr3_nt: TGTGCCAGCAGTGAATCAGGTTACAAGCAGTACTTC
j_call: TRBJ1-1; v_call: TRBV14; d_call: NA; clone_size: NA; cdr3_aa: CASSQVQATEAFF; cdr3_nt: TGTGCCAGCAGCCAAGTCCAGGCCACTGAAGCTTTCTTT
j_call: TRBJ1-2; v_call: TRBV3-1/TRBV3-2; d_call: TRBD1; clone_size: NA; cdr3_aa: CASSQVGTVYGYTF; cdr3_nt: TGTGCCAGCAGCCAGGTCGGGACAGTTTATGGCTACACCTTC
j_call: TRBJ2-1; v_call: TRBV4-2; d_call: NA; clone_size: NA; cdr3_aa: CASSQTSGLHYNEQFF; cdr3_nt: TGTGCCAGCAGCCAAACCTCGGGACTTCACTACAATGAGCAGTTCTTC
j_call: TRBJ1-1; v_call: TRBV5-1; d_call: TRBD1; clone_size: NA; cdr3_aa: CASRGQGDTEAFF; cdr3_nt: TGCGCCAGCCGGGGACAGGGGGACACTGAAGCTTTCTTT
j_call: TRBJ2-5; v_call: TRBV5-5; d_call: TRBD2; clone_size: once; cdr3_aa: CASSLGLAGDRGTQYF; cdr3_nt: TGTGCCAGCAGCTTGGGGTTAGCGGGGGATCGGGGGACCCAGTACTTC
j_call: TRBJ2-3; v_call: TRBV11-3; d_call: NA; clone_size: NA; cdr3_aa: CASSLDQQDTQYF; cdr3_nt: TGTGCCAGCAGCTTAGATCAGCAAGATACGCAGTATTTT
j_call: TRBJ1-5; v_call: TRBV5-6; d_call: NA; clone_size: NA; cdr3_aa: CASSQGGRDSNQPQHF; cdr3_nt: TGTGCCAGCAGCCAAGGAGGGCGGGATAGCAATCAGCCCCAGCATTTT
j_call: TRBJ2-1; v_call: TRBV10-3; d_call: TRBD2; clone_size: once; cdr3_aa: CAISESWGLAGGPGHNEQFF; cdr3_nt: TGTGCCATCAGTGAGTCCTGGGGACTAGCGGGGGGGCCGGGACACAATGAGCAGTTCTTC
j_call: TRBJ1-2; v_call: TRBV7-8; d_call: TRBD1; clone_size: NA; cdr3_aa: CASSAGQTSGGYTF; cdr3_nt: TGTGCCAGCAGCGCGGGACAGACCTCCGGAGGCTACACCTTC
j_call: TRBJ1-1; v_call: TRBV30; d_call: NA; clone_size: once; cdr3_aa: CAWSVRVREEAFF; cdr3_nt: TGTGCCTGGAGTGTACGTGTTCGGGAGGAAGCTTTCTTT
j_call: TRBJ2-1; v_call: TRBV27; d_call: NA; clone_size: NA; cdr3_aa: CASNAAGGRNEQFF; cdr3_nt: TGTGCCAGCAATGCGGCAGGGGGGCGTAATGAGCAGTTCTTC
j_call: TRBJ2-3; v_call: TRBV10-2; d_call: NA; clone_size: NA; cdr3_aa: CASSEGSITDTQYF; cdr3_nt: TGCGCCAGCAGTGAGGGCTCCATCACAGATACGCAGTATTTT
j_call: TRBJ1-4; v_call: TRBV5-1; d_call: TRBD1; clone_size: NA; cdr3_aa: CASSSDRDSGNEKLFF; cdr3_nt: TGCGCCAGCAGCTCGGACAGGGACAGCGGTAATGAAAAACTGTTTTTT
j_call: TRBJ1-5; v_call: TRBV9; d_call: NA; clone_size: NA; cdr3_aa: CASRVEAVRNQPQHF; cdr3_nt: TGTGCCAGCAGGGTTGAGGCGGTAAGAAATCAGCCCCAGCATTTT
j_call: TRBJ2-4; v_call: TRBV4-3; d_call: TRBD1; clone_size: once; cdr3_aa: CASSQDSGGQGNIQYF; cdr3_nt: TGCGCCAGCAGCCAAGATTCAGGGGGCCAGGGAAACATTCAGTACTTC
j_call: TRBJ2-3; v_call: TRBV3-1/TRBV3-2; d_call: NA; clone_size: NA; cdr3_aa: CASSQYGYTDTQYF; cdr3_nt: TGTGCCAGCAGCCAATACGGCTACACAGATACGCAGTATTTT
j_call: TRBJ2-3; v_call: TRBV10-1; d_call: NA; clone_size: once; cdr3_aa: CASCRYTQYF; cdr3_nt: TGCGCCAGCTGTAGGTATACGCAGTATTTT
j_call: TRBJ2-4; v_call: TRBV6-1; d_call: NA; clone_size: NA; cdr3_aa: CASSEVVRGGQPEYF; cdr3_nt: TGTGCCAGCAGTGAAGTAGTAAGAGGGGGGCAACCAGAGTACTTC
j_call: TRBJ2-1; v_call: TRBV15; d_call: NA; clone_size: NA; cdr3_aa: CAATGTPTPNEQFF; cdr3_nt: TGTGCCGCCACCGGGACTCCGACGCCCAATGAGCAGTTCTTC
j_call: TRBJ2-2; v_call: TRBV28; d_call: TRBD1; clone_size: NA; cdr3_aa: CATGDRGVGELFF; cdr3_nt: TGTGCCACCGGGGACAGGGGAGTCGGGGAGCTGTTTTTT
j_call: TRBJ2-7; v_call: TRBV27; d_call: TRBD1; clone_size: NA; cdr3_aa: CASIWDRDYEQYF; cdr3_nt: TGTGCCAGCATATGGGACAGGGACTACGAGCAGTACTTC
j_call: TRBJ2-1; v_call: TRBV11-2; d_call: NA; clone_size: NA; cdr3_aa: CASSLGAGQGAYNEQFF; cdr3_nt: TGTGCCAGCAGCCTAGGGGCGGGGCAGGGGGCCTACAATGAGCAGTTCTTC
j_call: TRBJ2-7; v_call: TRBV5-6; d_call: NA; clone_size: NA; cdr3_aa: CASSWLGLNDEQYF; cdr3_nt: TGTGCCAGCAGTTGGCTGGGGCTAAACGACGAGCAGTACTTC
j_call: TRBJ2-7; v_call: TRBV30; d_call: NA; clone_size: NA; cdr3_aa: CAWKTGYEQYF; cdr3_nt: TGTGCCTGGAAGACAGGCTACGAGCAGTACTTC